This T cell receptor beta chain was recovered during a study of blood T cell repertoires in COVID-19. The overall study: Samples representing acute and convalescent COVID-19 were sourced from the United States, Italy and Spain.

Per the authors' pipeline: It was from reference gene primer amplification that nucleated cell counts were estimated. Assay used: immunoSEQ multiplex PCR; TCRdb lists only in-frame clones, some missing. V and J calls and clone size are as listed in that table; D and trimming were resolved from the DNA. Of about 94,000 clones in the sample, about 80% were seen once. The CDR3 is made up of 14 amino acids. In germline, CDR1 is MNHEY, CDR2 SVGAGI. The J segment lost 4 bases and the V segment lost 7 bases, leaving 7 bases of the junction unmatched. The rearrangement uses TRBV6-5 and TRBJ1-5; 7 bases are shared with TRBD1. This receptor was taken from a human donor in a cohort sampled during active COVID-19. The sequenced sample consisted of peripheral blood. The CDR3 here is CASNIGGGNQPQHF. Written as DNA, the CDR3 is TGTGCCAGCAATATAGGGGGCGGGAATCAGCCCCAGCATTTT.